This TCR beta chain stems from a study of Ad26.COV2.S vaccination and SARS-CoV-2 variants. Study-level findings and limits: The study found higher spike-specific TCR breadth in vaccine than placebo recipients. The analyses of TCR breadth and depth may have understated the size of total T cell responses.

Profiled with immunoSEQ multiplex PCR; TCRdb holds only in-frame clones, not every one. The data contain about 140,000 clones, roughly 90% of them seen just once; the ten biggest clones take up around 5%. Trimming removed 2 bases from V and 6 bases from J; junction bases left unmatched: 1. Germline V lookup: CDR1 SGHVS, CDR2 FNYEAQ. The CDR3 length is 14 residues. A word on this clone: Its matching antigen is unknown.

The rearrangement uses TRBV7-6 and TRBJ2-2, with TRBD2 identical over 9 bases. The receptor was isolated from a human donor who had recovered from COVID-19. The source was peripheral blood, collected after recovery from COVID-19. The CDR3 nucleotides read TGTGCCAGCAGCTTACTAGCGGGGCCCGGGGAGCTGTTTTTT. Encoded protein: CASSLLAGPGELFF. The full variable domain, its missing parts supplied by reference TRBV7-6 and TRBJ2-2, is GAGVSQSPRYKVTKRGQDVALRCDPISGHVSLYWYRQALGQGPEFLTYFNYEAQQDKSGLPNDRFSAERPEGSISTLTIQRTEQRDSAMYRCASSLLAGPGELFFGEGSRLTVL.